The entry below describes one T cell receptor beta chain. The antigen remains undetermined. This record comes from a study of glioma-infiltrating T cells. General study findings and limits: Non-neoplastic patients had below-expected tissue-blood divergence, while all gliomas exceeded expectation.

TCR alpha and beta CDR3 regions were amplified from RNA using iRepertoire nested multiplex PCR. TCRdb processed the multiplex PCR reads anew with MiXCR; each CDR3 protein has one entry. The sample lists over a thousand distinct CDR3 sequences, about four fifths occurring once. The sequenced sample was glioma tissue, nonneoplastic brain tissue, or PBMCs (not recorded which). The sequence was collected from a human donor with low-grade glioma or glioblastoma, undergoing nonglioma brain surgery, or in good health (not recorded which). Some clones in this sample may be carry-over from other donors' samples.

The CDR3, as DNA: TGCAGTGCTAGAAGGGGGACTAGCGCCTTCTCCTACAATGAGCAGTTCTTC. Encoded protein: CSARRGTSAFSYNEQFF. The rearrangement joins TRBV20-1 to TRBJ2-1, with 10 positions matching TRBD2. V lost 2 bases to trimming and J lost 0 bases; unmatched junction nucleotides: 7. The CDR3 contains 17 residues. Germline values: CDR1 DFQATT, CDR2 SNEGSKA (reference sequence).